The present T cell receptor beta chain was sequenced within a study of radiotherapy plus CTLA-4 blockade in lung cancer. The protocol was immunoSEQ multiplex PCR, while the TCRdb copy is restricted to in-frame clones and leaves out a portion. The sample consists of 35,000 to 55,000 clones, 60% to 70% of them appearing once. This CDR3 is built from 14 residues. V was cut by 7 bases and J by 0 bases, with 12 bases left in between. Germline lookup yields CDR1 MNHNS and CDR2 SASEGT. The specimen comprised peripheral blood, sampled from a patient treated with radiotherapy plus ipilimumab. The sequence derives from a human donor with non-small cell lung cancer who had a partial response to radiotherapy plus ipilimumab. V is TRBV6-1 and J is TRBJ1-1, with a weak D call TRBD1 (6 bases). CDR3 in amino acids: CASMLGQMNTEAFF. The CDR3, as DNA: TGTGCCAGCATGCTAGGACAGATGAACACTGAAGCTTTCTTT.